These 2 T cell receptor beta chains came from one sample sequenced in a study of human T cells and chemical hapten exposure. TCRdb independently ran MiXCR on the RACE reads; one entry per CDR3 protein. Among under 400,000 distinct CDR3 sequences listed, 4.5% to 5.5% were seen once. Time point reported: pre-sensitization, week 0. Regarding treatment: therapeutic diphenylcyclopropenone sensitization with weekly scalp DPC. This sample comprised whole blood, obtained in connection with sensitization to the hapten diphenylcyclopropenone (DPC). The receptors were gathered from a woman between 45 and 60 years old with alopecia areata. Some clones in this sample may be carry-over from other donors' samples.

The chain has TRBV5-6 and TRBJ2-3; a weak D match, TRBD1 (6 bases). The V gene lost 3 bases and the J gene lost 1 base, with 15 bases spanning the gap. From germline, CDR1 is SGHDT and CDR2 YYEEEE. The CDR3 has 16 residues. CDR3 protein: CASSWTWTDRTDTQYF. CDR3 DNA sequence: TGTGCCAGCAGCTGGACCTGGACAGACCGCACAGATACGCAGTATTTT.

This clonotype was recorded many times. This chain connects TRBV18 to TRBJ2-3; D perhaps matches TRBD1 (6 bases). CDR3 length: 14 residues. Trimming stripped 6 bases from V and 5 bases from J, with 15 bases between. Germline-derived CDR1 and CDR2 are KGHSH and LQKENI. DNA of the CDR3: TGTGCCAGCTCTATCACAGGGTCAGGAGATACGCAGTATTTT. It translates to CASSITGSGDTQYF.